This T cell receptor (beta chain) originates from a study of T cell responses to AZD1222 COVID-19 vaccine. This clone was recorded only once. Profiling relied on immunoSEQ multiplex PCR, and the TCRdb table lists in-frame clones only, not all of them. The data contain around 120,000 clones, about nine tenths of them singletons. The germline gives CDR1 SGHTA, CDR2 FQGNSA. CDR3 length equals 14 residues. Trimming pared 2 bases from V and 4 bases from J, leaving 11 bases between. The V gene is TRBV7-2, the J gene TRBJ1-1; no clear D. The source of this sequence is an adult in good health. The sequences come from peripheral blood, collected on day 0 of AZD1222 vaccination. CDR3 bases: TGTGCCAGCAGCTTATTCAGCCCGAGCACTGAAGCTTTCTTT. Translating gives CASSLFSPSTEAFF.